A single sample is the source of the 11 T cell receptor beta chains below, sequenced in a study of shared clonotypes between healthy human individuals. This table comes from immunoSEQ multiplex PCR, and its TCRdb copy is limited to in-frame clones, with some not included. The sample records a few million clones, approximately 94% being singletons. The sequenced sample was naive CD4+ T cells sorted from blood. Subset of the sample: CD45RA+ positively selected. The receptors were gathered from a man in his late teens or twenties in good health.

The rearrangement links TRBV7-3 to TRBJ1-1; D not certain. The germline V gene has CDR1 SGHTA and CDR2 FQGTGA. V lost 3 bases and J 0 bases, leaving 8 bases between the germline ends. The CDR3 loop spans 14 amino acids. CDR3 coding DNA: TGTGCCAGCAGCTTGGAGAGGTTGAACACTGAAGCTTTCTTT. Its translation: CASSLERLNTEAFF.

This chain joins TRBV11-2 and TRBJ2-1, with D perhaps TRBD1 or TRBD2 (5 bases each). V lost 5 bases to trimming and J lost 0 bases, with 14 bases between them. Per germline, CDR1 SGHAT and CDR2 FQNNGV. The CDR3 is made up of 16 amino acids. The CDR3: CASSLRGKSSYNEQFF. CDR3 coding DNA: TGTGCCAGCAGCCTCCGGGGCAAAAGCTCCTACAATGAGCAGTTCTTC.

The CDR3, as DNA: TGTGCCAGCAGCTTAGCTCCCTCTAACTATGGCTACACCTTC. This sequence encodes CASSLAPSNYGYTF. The chain is built from TRBV7-9 and TRBJ1-2, with D uncertain. Per the germline V gene, CDR1 is SEHNR and CDR2 is FQNEAQ (reference sequence). The CDR3 is made up of 14 amino acids. V dropped 0 bases and J dropped 0 bases, with 5 bases sitting between them. The full variable domain, in which reference TRBV7-9 and TRBJ1-2 provide the parts outside the CDR3, is DTGVSQNPRHKITKRGQNVTFRCDPISEHNRLYWYRQTLGQGPEFLTYFQNEAQLEKSRLLSDRFSAERPKGSFSTLEIQRTEQGDSAMYLCASSLAPSNYGYTFGSGTRLTVV.

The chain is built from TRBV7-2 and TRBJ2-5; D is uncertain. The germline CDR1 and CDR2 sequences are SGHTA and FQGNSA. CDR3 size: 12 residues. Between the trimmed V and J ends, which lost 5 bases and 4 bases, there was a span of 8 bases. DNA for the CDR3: TGTGCCAGCAGCGCCGTCGGAGAGACCCAGTACTTC. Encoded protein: CASSAVGETQYF.

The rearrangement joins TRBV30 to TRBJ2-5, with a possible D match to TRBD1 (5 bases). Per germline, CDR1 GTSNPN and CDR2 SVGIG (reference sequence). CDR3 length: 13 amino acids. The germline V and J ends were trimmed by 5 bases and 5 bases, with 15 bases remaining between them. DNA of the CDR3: TGTGCCTGGGGCCAGGGTAAGCTGGAGACCCAGTACTTC. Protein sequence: CAWGQGKLETQYF.

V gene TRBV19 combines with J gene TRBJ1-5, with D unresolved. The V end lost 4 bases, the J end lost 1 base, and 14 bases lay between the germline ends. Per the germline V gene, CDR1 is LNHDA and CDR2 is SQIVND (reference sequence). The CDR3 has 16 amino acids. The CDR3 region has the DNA TGTGCCAGTAGTACTCTTAAAGGGTTGAGCAATCAGCCCCAGCATTTT. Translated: CASSTLKGLSNQPQHF.

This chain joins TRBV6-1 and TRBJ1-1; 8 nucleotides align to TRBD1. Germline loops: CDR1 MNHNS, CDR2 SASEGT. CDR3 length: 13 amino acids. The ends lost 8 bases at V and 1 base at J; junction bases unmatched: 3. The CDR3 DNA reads TGTGCCAGCCTTGACAGGGGGAACACTGAAGCTTTCTTT. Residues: CASLDRGNTEAFF.

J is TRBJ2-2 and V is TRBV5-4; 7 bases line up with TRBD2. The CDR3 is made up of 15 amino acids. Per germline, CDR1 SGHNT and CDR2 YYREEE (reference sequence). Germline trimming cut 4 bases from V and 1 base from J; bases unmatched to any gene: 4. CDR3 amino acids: CASSGASGNTGELFF. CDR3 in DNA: TGTGCCAGCAGCGGGGCTAGCGGGAACACCGGGGAGCTGTTTTTT.

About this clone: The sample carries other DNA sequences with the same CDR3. The CDR3 nucleotides are TGTGCCAGCAGCTTACCTACGAATGAGCAGTTCTTC. This sequence encodes CASSLPTNEQFF. The chain employs TRBV7-2 and TRBJ2-1; D not certain. The CDR3 is 12 amino acids. Germline loops: CDR1 SGHTA, CDR2 FQGNSA. Trimming removed 2 bases from V and 7 bases from J, with 6 bases in between.

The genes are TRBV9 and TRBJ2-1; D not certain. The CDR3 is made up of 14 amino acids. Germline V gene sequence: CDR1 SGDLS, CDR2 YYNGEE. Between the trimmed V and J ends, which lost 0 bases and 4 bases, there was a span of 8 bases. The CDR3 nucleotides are TGTGCCAGCAGCGTAGTGGCGGAATACAATGAGCAGTTCTTC. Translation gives CASSVVAEYNEQFF.

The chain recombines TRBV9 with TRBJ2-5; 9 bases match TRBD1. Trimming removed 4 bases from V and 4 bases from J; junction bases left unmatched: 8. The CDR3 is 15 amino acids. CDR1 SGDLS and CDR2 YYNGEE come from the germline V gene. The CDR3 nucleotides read TGTGCCAGCAGCTTGGACAGGGGTGGCGGAGAGACCCAGTACTTC. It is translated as CASSLDRGGGETQYF.